The 12 T cell receptor beta chains given below trace back to one sample, sequenced in a study of cytomegalovirus exposure and HLA in healthy donors. Vbeta (60) and Jbeta (13) primers were used in the PCR. The table came from immunoSEQ multiplex PCR; TCRdb's copy has only in-frame clones and leaves some out. Among about 67,000 clones, about two thirds were seen once, and the ten largest hold around 2%. Sequenced sample: PBMCs. These receptor sequences come from a woman younger than 45 in good health and CMV-seronegative.

The chain recombines TRBV5-4 with TRBJ1-2; a possible D gene is TRBD1 (5 bases). V lost 0 bases and J 6 bases, leaving 9 bases between the germline ends. Germline V lookup: CDR1 SGHNT, CDR2 YYREEE (reference sequence). The CDR3 spans 13 residues. The CDR3 coding sequence is TGTGCCAGCAGCTTGGTACAGGTCAATGGCTACACCTTC. Its protein product is CASSLVQVNGYTF.

The chain couples TRBV5-1 to TRBJ1-3, with D perhaps TRBD1 (6 bases). The CDR3 extends over 16 amino acids. Trimming stripped 4 bases from V and 0 bases from J, with 14 bases between. CDR1 is SGHRS and CDR2 is YFSETQ in the germline V gene. CDR3 residues: CASSAGQTSSGNTIYF. DNA for the CDR3: TGCGCCAGCAGCGCAGGACAGACGAGCTCTGGAAACACCATATATTTT.

The chain recombines TRBV6-6 with TRBJ2-4; D is unclear. The V and J ends lost 4 bases and 7 bases respectively, with 14 bases between them. Germline V gene lookup returns CDR1 MNHNY and CDR2 SVGAGI (reference sequence). This CDR3 has 14 residues. CDR3 amino acids: CASSSPIVGNIQYF. The CDR3 DNA reads TGTGCCAGCAGTTCACCGATCGTCGGGAACATTCAGTACTTC.

V usage is TRBV6-5 and J usage is TRBJ1-2; 11 bases map to TRBD1. With V trimmed by 5 bases and J by 4 bases, 6 bases remained unmatched. Germline V lookup: CDR1 MNHEY, CDR2 SVGAGI. This CDR3 contains 15 residues. The CDR3 sequence: CASSARTGGVYGYTF. The DNA for the CDR3 is TGTGCCAGCAGTGCCAGGACAGGGGGCGTCTATGGCTACACCTTC.

This clone is categorized as medium-sized. This chain uses TRBV7-9 with TRBJ1-1, with TRBD1 identical over 7 bases. The V gene end was trimmed by 6 bases and the J gene end by 4 bases; junction bases not matched to a gene: 2. Germline CDR1 SEHNR, CDR2 FQNEAQ (reference sequence). The CDR3 extends over 12 amino acids. In nucleotides, the CDR3 is TGTGCCAGCAGGACAGGGACCACTGAAGCTTTCTTT. It specifies CASRTGTTEAFF.

V usage is TRBV6-6 and J usage is TRBJ1-5; 7 bases fit TRBD1. This CDR3 is built from 14 residues. The ends lost 0 bases at V and 7 bases at J; junction bases unmatched: 3. The germline gives CDR1 MNHNY, CDR2 SVGAGI (reference sequence). As DNA, the CDR3 is TGTGCCAGCAGTTACTCCACAGGGGTCCAGCCCCAGCATTTT. Residues: CASSYSTGVQPQHF.

The rearrangement links TRBV6-1 to TRBJ1-4; a possible D gene is TRBD1 (5 bases). This CDR3 contains 14 residues. Germline CDR1 and CDR2: MNHNS and SASEGT. Trimming removed 3 bases at V and 4 bases at J, with 9 bases between. CDR3 nucleotides: TGTGCCAGCAGTGATCAGGGCAGTAATGAAAAACTGTTTTTT. Translation: CASSDQGSNEKLFF.

This chain links TRBV9 with TRBJ2-1; no firm D call. Trimming removed 0 bases from V and 9 bases from J, with 4 bases in between. Germline CDR1 is SGDLS and CDR2 is YYNGEE. CDR3 size: 11 residues. The CDR3 loop reads CASSVGSEQFF. The CDR3 coding sequence is TGTGCCAGCAGCGTAGGGAGTGAGCAGTTCTTC.

The sample holds a few counts of this clone. The chain is built from TRBV5-1 and TRBJ2-1; D is perhaps TRBD2 (5 bases). The V gene lost 0 bases and the J gene lost 12 bases, with 16 bases spanning the gap. The CDR3 runs to 14 residues. Germline V CDR1 and CDR2: SGHRS, YFSETQ. CDR3 sequence: CASSLAGSDVLQFF. CDR3 coding DNA: TGCGCCAGCAGCTTGGCGGGGTCCGATGTTTTGCAGTTCTTC.

The rearrangement uses TRBV7-2 and TRBJ2-5; 11 nucleotides agree with TRBD2. The germline V gene encodes CDR1 SGHTA and CDR2 FQGNSA. CDR3 length: 15 amino acids. Trimming removed 4 bases from V and 9 bases from J; junction bases left unmatched: 10. This CDR3 is CASSSMTSGVGAQYF. DNA for the CDR3: TGTGCCAGCAGCTCCATGACTAGCGGGGTCGGGGCCCAGTACTTC.

The chain couples TRBV6-6 to TRBJ1-2; the D is unclear. Trimming took 4 bases from V and 8 from J, leaving 11 bases between them. CDR1 is MNHNY, CDR2 SVGAGI, per germline (reference sequence). This CDR3 contains 12 residues. CDR3 region: CASSSRDAGYTF. The CDR3 DNA reads as TGTGCCAGCAGTTCACGGGATGCCGGCTACACCTTC.

This clone was detected once. This chain joins TRBV5-1 and TRBJ2-3; 14 nucleotides match TRBD2. Trimming took 4 bases from V and 6 from J; bases not matched to a gene: 7. This CDR3 spans 16 amino acids. The germline CDR1 and CDR2 sequences are SGHRS and YFSETQ. CDR3 in amino acids: CASSPQTSGGADTQYF. The CDR3 coding sequence is TGCGCCAGCAGCCCCCAGACTAGCGGGGGGGCGGATACGCAGTATTTT.